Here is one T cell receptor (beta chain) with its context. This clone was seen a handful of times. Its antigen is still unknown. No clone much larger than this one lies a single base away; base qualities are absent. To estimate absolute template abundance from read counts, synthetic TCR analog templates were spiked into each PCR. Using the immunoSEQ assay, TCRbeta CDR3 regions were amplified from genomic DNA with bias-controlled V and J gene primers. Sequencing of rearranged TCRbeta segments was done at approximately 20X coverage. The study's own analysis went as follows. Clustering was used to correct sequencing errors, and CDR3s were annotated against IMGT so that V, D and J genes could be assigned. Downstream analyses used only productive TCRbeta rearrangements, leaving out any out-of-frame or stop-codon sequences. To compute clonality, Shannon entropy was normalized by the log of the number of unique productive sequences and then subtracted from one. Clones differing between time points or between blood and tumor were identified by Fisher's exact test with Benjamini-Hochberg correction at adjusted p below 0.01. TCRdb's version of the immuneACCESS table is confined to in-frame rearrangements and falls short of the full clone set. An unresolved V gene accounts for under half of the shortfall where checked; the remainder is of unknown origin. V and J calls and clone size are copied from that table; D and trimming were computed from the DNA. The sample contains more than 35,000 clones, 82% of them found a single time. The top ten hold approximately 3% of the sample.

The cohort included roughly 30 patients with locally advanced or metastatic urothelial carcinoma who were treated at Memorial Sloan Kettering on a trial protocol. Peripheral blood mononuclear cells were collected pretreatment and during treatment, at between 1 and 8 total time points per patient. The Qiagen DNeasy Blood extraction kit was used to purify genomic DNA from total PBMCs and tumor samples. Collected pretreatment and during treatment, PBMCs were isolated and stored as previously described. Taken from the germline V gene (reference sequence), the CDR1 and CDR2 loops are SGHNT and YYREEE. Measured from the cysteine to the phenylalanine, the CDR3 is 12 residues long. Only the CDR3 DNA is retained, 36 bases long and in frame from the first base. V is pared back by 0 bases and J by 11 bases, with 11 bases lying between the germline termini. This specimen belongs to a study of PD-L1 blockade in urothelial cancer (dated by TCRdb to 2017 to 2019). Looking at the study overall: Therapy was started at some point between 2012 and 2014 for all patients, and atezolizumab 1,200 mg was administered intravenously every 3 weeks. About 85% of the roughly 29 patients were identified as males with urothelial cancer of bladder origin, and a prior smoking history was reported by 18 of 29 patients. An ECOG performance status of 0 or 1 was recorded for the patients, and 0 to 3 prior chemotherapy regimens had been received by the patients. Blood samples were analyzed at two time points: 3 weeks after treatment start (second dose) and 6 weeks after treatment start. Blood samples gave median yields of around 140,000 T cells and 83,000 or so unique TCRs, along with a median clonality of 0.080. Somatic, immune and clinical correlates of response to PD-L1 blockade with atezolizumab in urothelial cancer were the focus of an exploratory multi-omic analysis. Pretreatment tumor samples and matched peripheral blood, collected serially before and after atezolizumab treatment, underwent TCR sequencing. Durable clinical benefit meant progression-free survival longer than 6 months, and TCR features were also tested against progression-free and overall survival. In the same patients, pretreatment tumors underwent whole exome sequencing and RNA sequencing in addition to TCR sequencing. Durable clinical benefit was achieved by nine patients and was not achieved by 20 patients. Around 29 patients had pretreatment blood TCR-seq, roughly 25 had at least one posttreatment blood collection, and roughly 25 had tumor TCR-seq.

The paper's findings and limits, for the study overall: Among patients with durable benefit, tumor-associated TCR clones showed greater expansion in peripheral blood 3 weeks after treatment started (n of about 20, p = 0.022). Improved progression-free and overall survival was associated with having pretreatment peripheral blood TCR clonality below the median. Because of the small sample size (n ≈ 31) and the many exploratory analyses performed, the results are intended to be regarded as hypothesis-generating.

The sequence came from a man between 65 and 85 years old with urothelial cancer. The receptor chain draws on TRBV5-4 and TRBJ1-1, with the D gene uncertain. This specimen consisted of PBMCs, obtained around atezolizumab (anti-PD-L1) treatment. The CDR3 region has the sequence CASSLAGREAFF. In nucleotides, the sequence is TGTGCCAGCAGCTTGGCGGGGAGGGAGGCTTTCTTT. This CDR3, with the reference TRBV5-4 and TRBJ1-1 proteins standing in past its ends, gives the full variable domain ETGVTQSPTHLIKTRGQQVTLRCSSQSGHNTVSWYQQALGQGPQFIFQYYREEENGRGNFPPRFSGLQFPNYSSELNVNALELDDSALYLCASSLAGREAFFGQGTRLTVV.